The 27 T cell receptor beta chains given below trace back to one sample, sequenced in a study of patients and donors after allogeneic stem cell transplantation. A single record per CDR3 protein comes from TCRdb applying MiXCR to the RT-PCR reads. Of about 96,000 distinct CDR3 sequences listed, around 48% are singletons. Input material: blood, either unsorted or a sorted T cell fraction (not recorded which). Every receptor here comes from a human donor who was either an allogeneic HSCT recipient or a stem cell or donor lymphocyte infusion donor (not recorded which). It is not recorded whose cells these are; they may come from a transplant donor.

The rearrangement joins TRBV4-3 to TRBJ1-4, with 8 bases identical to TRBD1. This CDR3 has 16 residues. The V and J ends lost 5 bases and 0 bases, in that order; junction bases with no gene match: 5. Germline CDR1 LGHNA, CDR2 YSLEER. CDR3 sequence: CASSGQGQTTNEKLFF. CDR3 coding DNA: TGCGCCAGCAGCGGACAGGGTCAGACAACTAATGAAAAACTGTTTTTT.

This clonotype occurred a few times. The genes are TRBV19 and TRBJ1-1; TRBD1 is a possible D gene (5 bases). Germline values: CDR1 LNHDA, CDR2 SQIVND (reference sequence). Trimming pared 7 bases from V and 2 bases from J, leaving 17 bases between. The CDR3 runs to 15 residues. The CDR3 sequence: CASKALTRGNTEAFF. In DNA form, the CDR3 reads TGTGCCAGTAAGGCATTGACAAGGGGAAACACTGAAGCTTTCTTT. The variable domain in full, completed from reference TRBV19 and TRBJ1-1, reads DGGITQSPKYLFRKEGQNVTLSCEQNLNHDAMYWYRQDPGQGLRLIYYSQIVNDFQKGDIAEGYSVSREKKESFPLTVTSAQKNPTAFYLCASKALTRGNTEAFFGQGTRLTVV.

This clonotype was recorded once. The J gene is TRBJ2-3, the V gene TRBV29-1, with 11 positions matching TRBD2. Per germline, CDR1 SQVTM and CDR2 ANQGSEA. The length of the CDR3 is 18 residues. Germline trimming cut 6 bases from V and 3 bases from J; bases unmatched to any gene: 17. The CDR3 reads CSVSGTSGGGSGTDTQYF. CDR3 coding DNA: TGCAGCGTCTCCGGGACTAGCGGAGGGGGGAGCGGTACAGATACGCAGTATTTT.

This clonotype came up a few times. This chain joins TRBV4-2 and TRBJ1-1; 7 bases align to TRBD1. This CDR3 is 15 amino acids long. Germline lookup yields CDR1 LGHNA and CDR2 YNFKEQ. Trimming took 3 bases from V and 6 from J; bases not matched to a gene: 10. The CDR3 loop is CASSQLDRKASEAFF. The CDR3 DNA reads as TGTGCCAGCAGCCAGTTGGACAGGAAGGCGTCTGAAGCTTTCTTT.

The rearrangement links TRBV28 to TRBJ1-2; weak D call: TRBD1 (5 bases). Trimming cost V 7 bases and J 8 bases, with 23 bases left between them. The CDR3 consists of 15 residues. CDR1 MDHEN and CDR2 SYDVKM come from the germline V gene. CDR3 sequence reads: CASTFLFREIGGYTF. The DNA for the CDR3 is TGTGCCAGCACCTTCCTATTCAGGGAAATAGGCGGCTACACCTTC.

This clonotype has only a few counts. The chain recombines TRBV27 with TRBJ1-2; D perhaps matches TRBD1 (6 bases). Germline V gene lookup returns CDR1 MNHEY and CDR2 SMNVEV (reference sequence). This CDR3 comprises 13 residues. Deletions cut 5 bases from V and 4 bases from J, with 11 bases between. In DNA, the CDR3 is TGTGCCAGCAGTCCCGGGACACGCTATGGCTACACCTTC. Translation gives CASSPGTRYGYTF.

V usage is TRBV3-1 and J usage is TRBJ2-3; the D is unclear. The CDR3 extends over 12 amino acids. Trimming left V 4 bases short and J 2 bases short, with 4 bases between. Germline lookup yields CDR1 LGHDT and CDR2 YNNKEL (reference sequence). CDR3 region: CASSPHTDTQYF. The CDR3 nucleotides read TGTGCCAGCAGCCCTCACACAGATACGCAGTATTTT.

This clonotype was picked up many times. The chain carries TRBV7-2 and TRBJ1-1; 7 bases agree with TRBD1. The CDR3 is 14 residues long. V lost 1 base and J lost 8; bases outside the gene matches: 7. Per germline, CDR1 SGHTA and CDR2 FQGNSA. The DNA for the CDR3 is TGTGCCAGCAGCTTAGGAGGGGGCTCAAAGGAAGCTTTCTTT. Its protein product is CASSLGGGSKEAFF.

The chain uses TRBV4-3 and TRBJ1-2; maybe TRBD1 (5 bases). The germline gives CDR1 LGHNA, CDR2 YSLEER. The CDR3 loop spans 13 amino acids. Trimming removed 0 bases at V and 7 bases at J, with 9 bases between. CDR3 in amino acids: CASSQEVRGGYTF. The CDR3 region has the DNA TGCGCCAGCAGCCAAGAAGTAAGGGGTGGCTACACCTTC.

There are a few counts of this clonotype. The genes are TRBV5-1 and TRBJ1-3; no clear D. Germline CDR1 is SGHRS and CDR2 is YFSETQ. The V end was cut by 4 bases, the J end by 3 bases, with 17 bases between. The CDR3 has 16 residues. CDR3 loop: CASSTDPGLDGNTIYF. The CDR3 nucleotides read TGCGCCAGCAGCACCGACCCGGGCTTAGATGGAAACACCATATATTTT.

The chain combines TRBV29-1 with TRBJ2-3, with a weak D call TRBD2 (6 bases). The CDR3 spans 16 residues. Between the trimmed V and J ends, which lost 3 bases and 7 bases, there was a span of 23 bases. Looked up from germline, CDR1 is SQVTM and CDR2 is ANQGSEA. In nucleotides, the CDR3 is TGCAGCGTTGACCGGAGGGAGGAGGTTGGGGCAAATACGCAGTATTTT. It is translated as CSVDRREEVGANTQYF.

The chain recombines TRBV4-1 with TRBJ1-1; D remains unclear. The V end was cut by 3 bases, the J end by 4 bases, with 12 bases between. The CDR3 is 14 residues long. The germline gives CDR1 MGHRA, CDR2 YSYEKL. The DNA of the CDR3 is TGCGCCAGCAGCCACGGCGGGGAGAGCACTGAAGCTTTCTTT. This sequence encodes CASSHGGESTEAFF.

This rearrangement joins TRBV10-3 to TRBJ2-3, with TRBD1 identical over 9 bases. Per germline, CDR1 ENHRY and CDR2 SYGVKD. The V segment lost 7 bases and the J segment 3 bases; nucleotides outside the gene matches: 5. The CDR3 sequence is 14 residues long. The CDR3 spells CAIKPTGGTDTQYF. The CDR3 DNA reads TGTGCCATCAAGCCGACAGGGGGTACAGATACGCAGTATTTT.

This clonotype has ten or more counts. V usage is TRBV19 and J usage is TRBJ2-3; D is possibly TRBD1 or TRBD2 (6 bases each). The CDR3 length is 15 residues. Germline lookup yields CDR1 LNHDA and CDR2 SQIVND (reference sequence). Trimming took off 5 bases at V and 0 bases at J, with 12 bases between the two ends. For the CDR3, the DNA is TGTGCCAGTAGTCCCGACGGGGGCAGCACAGATACGCAGTATTTT. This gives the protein CASSPDGGSTDTQYF.

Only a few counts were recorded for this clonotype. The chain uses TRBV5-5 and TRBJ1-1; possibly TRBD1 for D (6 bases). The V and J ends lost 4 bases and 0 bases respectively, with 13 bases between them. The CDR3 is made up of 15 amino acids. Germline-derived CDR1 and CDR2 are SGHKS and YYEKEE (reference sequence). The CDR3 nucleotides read TGTGCCAGCAGCCCAACGTGGGACATGAACACTGAAGCTTTCTTT. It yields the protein CASSPTWDMNTEAFF.

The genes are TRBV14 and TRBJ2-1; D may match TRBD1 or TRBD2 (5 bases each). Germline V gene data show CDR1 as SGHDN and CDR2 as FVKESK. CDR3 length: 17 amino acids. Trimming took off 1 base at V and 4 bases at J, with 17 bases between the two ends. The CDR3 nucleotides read TGTGCCAGCAGCCAAGGGTTGGGGCTAGCCCTTTACAATGAGCAGTTCTTC. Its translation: CASSQGLGLALYNEQFF. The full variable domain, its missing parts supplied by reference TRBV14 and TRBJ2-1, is EAGVTQFPSHSVIEKGQTVTLRCDPISGHDNLYWYRRVMGKEIKFLLHFVKESKQDESGMPNNRFLAERTGGTYSTLKVQPAELEDSGVYFCASSQGLGLALYNEQFFGPGTRLTVL.

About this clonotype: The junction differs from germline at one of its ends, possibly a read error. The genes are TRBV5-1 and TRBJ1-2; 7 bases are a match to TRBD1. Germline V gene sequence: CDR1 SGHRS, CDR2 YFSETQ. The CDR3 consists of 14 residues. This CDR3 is CASSSIGQVYAYTF. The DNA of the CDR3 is TGCGCCAGCAGCAGCATCGGACAGGTCTATGCCTACACCTTC.

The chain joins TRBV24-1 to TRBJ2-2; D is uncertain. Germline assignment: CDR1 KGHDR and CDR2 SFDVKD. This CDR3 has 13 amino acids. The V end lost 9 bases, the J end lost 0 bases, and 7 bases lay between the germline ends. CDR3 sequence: CATGNANTGELFF. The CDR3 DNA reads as TGTGCCACCGGTAACGCGAACACCGGGGAGCTGTTTTTT.

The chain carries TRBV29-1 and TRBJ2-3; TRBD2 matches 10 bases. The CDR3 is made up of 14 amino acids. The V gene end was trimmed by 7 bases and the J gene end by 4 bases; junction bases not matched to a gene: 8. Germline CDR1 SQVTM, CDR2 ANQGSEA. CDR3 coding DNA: TGCAGCGGTTCACTAGCGGGGAAGGCAGATACGCAGTATTTT. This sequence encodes CSGSLAGKADTQYF.

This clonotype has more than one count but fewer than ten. CDR3: CASSYTIIGGTATNEKLFF. CDR3 DNA sequence: TGTGCCAGCAGTTACACGATCATCGGAGGGACGGCAACTAATGAAAAACTGTTTTTT. The V gene is TRBV6-5, the J gene TRBJ1-4, with D tentatively TRBD1 (5 bases). V lost 2 bases and J lost 0, with 19 bases in between. This CDR3 spans 19 amino acids. Germline lookup yields CDR1 MNHEY and CDR2 SVGAGI.

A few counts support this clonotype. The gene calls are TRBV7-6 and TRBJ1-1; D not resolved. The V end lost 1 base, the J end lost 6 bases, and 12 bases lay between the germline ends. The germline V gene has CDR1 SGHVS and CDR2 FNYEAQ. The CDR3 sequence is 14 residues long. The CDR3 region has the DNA TGTGCCAGCAGCTTAGAAGTCCCGGTATCTGAAGCTTTCTTT. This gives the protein CASSLEVPVSEAFF. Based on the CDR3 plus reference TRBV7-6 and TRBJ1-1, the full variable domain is GAGVSQSPRYKVTKRGQDVALRCDPISGHVSLYWYRQALGQGPEFLTYFNYEAQQDKSGLPNDRFSAERPEGSISTLTIQRTEQRDSAMYRCASSLEVPVSEAFFGQGTRLTVV.

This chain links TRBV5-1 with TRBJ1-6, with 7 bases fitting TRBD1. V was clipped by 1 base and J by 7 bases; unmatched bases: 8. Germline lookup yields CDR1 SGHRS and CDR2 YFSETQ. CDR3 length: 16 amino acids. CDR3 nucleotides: TGCGCCAGCAGCTTGCAAGGGGGCCAAAGGAATTCACCCCTCCACTTT. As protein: CASSLQGGQRNSPLHF.

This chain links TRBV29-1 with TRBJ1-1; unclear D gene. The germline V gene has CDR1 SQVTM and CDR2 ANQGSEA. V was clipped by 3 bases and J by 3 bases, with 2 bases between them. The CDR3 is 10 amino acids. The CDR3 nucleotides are TGCAGCGTTGAGCACACTGAAGCTTTCTTT. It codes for CSVEHTEAFF.

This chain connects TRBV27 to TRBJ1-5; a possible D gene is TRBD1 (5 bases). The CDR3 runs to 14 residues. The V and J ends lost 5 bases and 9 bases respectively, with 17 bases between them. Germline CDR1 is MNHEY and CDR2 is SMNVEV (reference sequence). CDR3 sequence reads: CASSPRDGRGPQHF. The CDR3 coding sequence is TGTGCCAGCAGTCCTCGGGACGGGAGAGGGCCCCAGCATTTT.

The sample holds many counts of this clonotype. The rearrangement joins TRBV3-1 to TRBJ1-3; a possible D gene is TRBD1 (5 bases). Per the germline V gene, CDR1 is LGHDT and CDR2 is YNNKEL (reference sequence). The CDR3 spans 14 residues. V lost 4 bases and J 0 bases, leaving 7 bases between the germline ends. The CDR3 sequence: CASSPTASGNTIYF. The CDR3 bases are TGTGCCAGCAGCCCGACAGCCTCTGGAAACACCATATATTTT.

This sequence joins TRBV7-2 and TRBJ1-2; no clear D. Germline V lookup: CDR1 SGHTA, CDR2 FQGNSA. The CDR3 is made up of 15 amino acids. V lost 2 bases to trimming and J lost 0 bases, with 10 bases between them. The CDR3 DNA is TGTGCCAGCAGCTTATCCGCCATAGCTAACTATGGCTACACCTTC. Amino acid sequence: CASSLSAIANYGYTF.

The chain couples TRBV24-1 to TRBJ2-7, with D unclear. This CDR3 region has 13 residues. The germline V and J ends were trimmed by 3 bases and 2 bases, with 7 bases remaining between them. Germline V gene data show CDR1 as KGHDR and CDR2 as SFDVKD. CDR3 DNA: TGTGCCACCAGTGATGGGCACCCCTACGAGCAGTACTTC. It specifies CATSDGHPYEQYF.